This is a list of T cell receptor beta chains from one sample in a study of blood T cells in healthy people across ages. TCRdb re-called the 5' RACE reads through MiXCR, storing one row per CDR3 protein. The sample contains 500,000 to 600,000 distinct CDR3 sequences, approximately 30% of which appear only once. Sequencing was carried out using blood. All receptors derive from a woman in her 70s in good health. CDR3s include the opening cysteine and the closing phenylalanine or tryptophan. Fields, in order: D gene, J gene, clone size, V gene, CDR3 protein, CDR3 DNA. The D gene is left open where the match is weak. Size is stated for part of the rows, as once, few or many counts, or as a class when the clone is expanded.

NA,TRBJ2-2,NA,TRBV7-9,CASSPHTVTGELFF,TGTGCCAGCAGCCCCCACACAGTGACCGGGGAGCTGTTTTTT
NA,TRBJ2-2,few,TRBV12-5,CASSANLSPNTGELFF,TGTGCTAGTTCTGCCAATCTTAGCCCGAACACCGGGGAGCTGTTTTTT
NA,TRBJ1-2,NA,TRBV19,CASSIGDYGYTF,TGTGCCAGTAGTATAGGGGACTATGGCTACACCTTC
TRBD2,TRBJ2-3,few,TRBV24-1,CATRRAGGSDTQYF,TGTGCCACCAGAAGAGCGGGGGGTTCAGATACGCAGTATTTT
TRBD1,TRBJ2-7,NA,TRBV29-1,CSVGDSNEQYF,TGCAGCGTTGGGGACAGTAACGAGCAGTACTTC
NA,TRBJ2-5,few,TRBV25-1,CASSEAGLPQETQYF,TGTGCCAGCAGTGAAGCCGGACTACCCCAAGAGACCCAGTACTTC
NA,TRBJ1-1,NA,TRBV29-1,CSVLIFTGQQAFF,TGCAGCGTCCTCATTTTCACCGGACAGCAAGCTTTCTTT
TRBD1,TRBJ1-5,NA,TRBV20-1,CSAHIKGGGNQPQHF,TGCAGTGCCCATATCAAAGGGGGCGGCAATCAGCCCCAGCATTTT
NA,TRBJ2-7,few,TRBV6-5,CASSYSIGDYEQYF,TGTGCCAGCAGTTACTCCATAGGAGACTACGAGCAGTACTTC
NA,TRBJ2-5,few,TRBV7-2,CASTPGLASETQYF,TGTGCCAGCACACCGGGGCTAGCTTCAGAGACCCAGTACTTC
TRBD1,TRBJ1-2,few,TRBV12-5,CASGLGQGNYGYTF,TGTGCTAGTGGTTTGGGACAGGGGAACTATGGCTACACCTTC
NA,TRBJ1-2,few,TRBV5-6,CASSLVPNGYTF,TGTGCCAGCAGCTTAGTACCTAATGGCTACACCTTC
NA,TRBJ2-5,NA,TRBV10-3,CAISELVSGETQYF,TGTGCCATCAGTGAACTAGTATCTGGTGAGACCCAGTACTTC
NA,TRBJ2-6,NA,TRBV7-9,CASSSLGTSGANVLTF,TGTGCCAGCAGCTCCCTAGGGACCTCTGGGGCCAACGTCCTGACTTTC
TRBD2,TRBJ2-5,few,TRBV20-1,CSAVDSGGAEETQYF,TGCAGTGCTGTGGATAGCGGGGGGGCAGAAGAGACCCAGTACTTC
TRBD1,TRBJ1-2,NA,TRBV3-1,CASSPITGTGGYGYTF,TGTGCCAGCAGTCCAATAACCGGGACAGGGGGCTATGGCTACACCTTC
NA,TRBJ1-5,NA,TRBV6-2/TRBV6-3,CASSGRRGDQPQHF,TGTGCCAGCAGTGGGAGGCGTGGGGATCAGCCCCAGCATTTT
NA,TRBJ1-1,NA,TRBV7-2,CASSLSWAGNTEAFF,TGTGCCAGCAGCTTAAGTTGGGCAGGTAACACTGAAGCTTTCTTT
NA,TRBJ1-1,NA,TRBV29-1,CSAVLPVYRVQAFF,TGCAGCGCCGTTCTCCCCGTCTACAGGGTCCAGGCTTTCTTT
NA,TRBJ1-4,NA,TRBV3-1,CASSTPSGGEKLFF,TGTGCCAGCAGCACACCCTCAGGTGGTGAAAAACTGTTTTTT
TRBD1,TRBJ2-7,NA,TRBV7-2,CASSLRDRYREQYF,TGTGCCAGCAGCCTCCGGGACAGGTATCGCGAGCAGTACTTC
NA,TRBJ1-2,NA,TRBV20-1,CSARFLLGAGYTF,TGCAGTGCTAGGTTTTTGTTAGGGGCGGGCTACACCTTC
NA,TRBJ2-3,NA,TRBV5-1,CASSLGQVPSADTQYF,TGCGCCAGCAGCTTGGGCCAGGTCCCTAGCGCAGATACGCAGTATTTT
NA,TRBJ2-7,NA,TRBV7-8,CASSPTSYDEQYF,TGTGCCAGCAGCCCCACTAGTTATGACGAGCAGTACTTC
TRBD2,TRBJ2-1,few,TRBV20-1,CSARAAGGFYNEQFF,TGCAGTGCTAGGGCAGCGGGGGGGTTCTACAATGAGCAGTTCTTC
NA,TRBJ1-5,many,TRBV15,CATSISTANQPQHF,TGTGCCACCAGCATCTCAACGGCCAATCAGCCCCAGCATTTT
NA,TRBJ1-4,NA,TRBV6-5,CASSYVGGGEKLFF,TGTGCCAGCAGTTACGTGGGGGGCGGAGAAAAACTGTTTTTT
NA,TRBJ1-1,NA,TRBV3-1,CASSYRTLKKAFF,TGTGCCAGCAGCTATCGGACCTTAAAAAAAGCTTTCTTT
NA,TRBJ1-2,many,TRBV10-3,CAISEFSPRGRANYGYTF,TGTGCCATCAGTGAGTTTTCACCCCGCGGCAGAGCTAACTATGGCTACACCTTC
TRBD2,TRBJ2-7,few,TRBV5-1,CASSLGPTSGGFSYEQYF,TGCGCCAGCAGCTTGGGTCCGACTAGCGGGGGTTTCTCCTACGAGCAGTACTTC
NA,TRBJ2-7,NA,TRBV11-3,CASSFYGSYEQYF,TGTGCCAGCAGCTTCTACGGTTCCTACGAGCAGTACTTC
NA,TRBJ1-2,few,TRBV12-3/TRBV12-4,CASISGRVGHNYGYTF,TGTGCCAGCATCTCCGGACGAGTTGGGCATAACTATGGCTACACCTTC
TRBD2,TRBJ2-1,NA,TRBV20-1,CSAGGGAVGNEQFF,TGCAGTGCTGGCGGGGGGGCGGTGGGGAATGAGCAGTTCTTC
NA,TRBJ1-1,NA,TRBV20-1,CSAVNPQGRTEAFF,TGCAGTGCCGTGAACCCCCAGGGGAGGACTGAAGCTTTCTTT
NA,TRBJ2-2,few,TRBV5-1,CASSASGTPTGELFF,TGCGCCAGCAGTGCATCCGGGACACCGACCGGGGAGCTGTTTTTT
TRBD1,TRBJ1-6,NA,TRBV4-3,CASSQVRGGNSPLHF,TGCGCCAGCAGCCAAGTGAGAGGGGGCAATTCACCCCTCCACTTT
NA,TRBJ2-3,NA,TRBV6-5,CASSSPGADTQYF,TGTGCCAGCAGTTCCCCAGGGGCAGATACGCAGTATTTT
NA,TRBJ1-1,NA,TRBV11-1,CASSHPGTSGPEAFF,TGTGCCAGCAGCCACCCCGGGACTTCGGGGCCTGAAGCTTTCTTT
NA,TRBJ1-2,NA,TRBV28,CASSSQASGAYGYTF,TGTGCCAGCAGTTCACAGGCCTCGGGGGCCTATGGCTACACCTTC
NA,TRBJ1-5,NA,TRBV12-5,CASGSGLTGSNQPQHF,TGTGCTAGTGGTTCCGGACTTACCGGGAGCAATCAGCCCCAGCATTTT
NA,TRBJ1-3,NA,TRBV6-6,CASTIGGREDTIYF,TGTGCCAGCACAATAGGGGGGAGGGAAGACACCATATATTTT
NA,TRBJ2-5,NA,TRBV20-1,CSAVLGSGQETQYF,TGCAGTGCCGTCTTAGGAAGCGGCCAAGAGACCCAGTACTTC
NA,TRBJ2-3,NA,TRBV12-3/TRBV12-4,CASSLRHSSTDTQYF,TGTGCCAGCAGTCTACGACACTCTAGCACAGATACGCAGTATTTT
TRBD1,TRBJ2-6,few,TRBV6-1,CASSPTGTVSSGANVLTF,TGTGCCAGCAGTCCAACCGGGACAGTATCCTCTGGGGCCAACGTCCTGACTTTC
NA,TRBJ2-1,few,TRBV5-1,CASSLGSSFIGNEQFF,TGCGCCAGCAGCTTGGGATCGAGTTTCATCGGCAATGAGCAGTTCTTC
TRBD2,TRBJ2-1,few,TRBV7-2,CASRSGGAGNEQFF,TGTGCCAGTCGTAGCGGGGGGGCCGGGAATGAGCAGTTCTTC
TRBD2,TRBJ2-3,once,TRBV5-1,CASSLTSDTDTQYF,TGCGCCAGCAGCTTAACTAGCGACACAGATACGCAGTATTTT
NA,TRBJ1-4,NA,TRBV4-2,CASSQDRGLYEKLFF,TGTGCCAGCAGCCAAGATAGGGGATTATATGAAAAACTGTTTTTT
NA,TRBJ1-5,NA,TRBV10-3,CATTKGGGNQPQHF,TGTGCCACAACCAAGGGGGGGGGAAATCAGCCCCAGCATTTT
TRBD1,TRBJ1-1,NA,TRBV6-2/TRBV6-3,CASREDRRNTEAFF,TGTGCCAGCAGGGAGGACAGGAGGAACACTGAAGCTTTCTTT
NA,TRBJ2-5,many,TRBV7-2,CASSRKAGSVGVETQYF,TGTGCCAGCAGCCGAAAGGCAGGGTCCGTCGGGGTAGAGACCCAGTACTTC
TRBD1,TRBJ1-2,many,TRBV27,CASSIPGQEYTF,TGTGCCAGCAGTATACCGGGACAGGAGTACACCTTC
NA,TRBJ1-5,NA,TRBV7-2,CASSLDPYAESRDQPQHF,TGTGCCAGCAGCTTAGATCCCTATGCTGAAAGCAGGGATCAGCCCCAGCATTTT
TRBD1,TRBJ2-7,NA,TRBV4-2,CASSQEDRAYEQYF,TGTGCCAGCAGCCAAGAAGACAGGGCCTACGAGCAGTACTTC
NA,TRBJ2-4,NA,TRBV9,CASSVGGFGGREAKNIQYF,TGTGCCAGCAGCGTAGGTGGATTTGGTGGCCGGGAAGCCAAAAACATTCAGTACTTC
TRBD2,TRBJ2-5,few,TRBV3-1,CASRKEIWAGGQETQYF,TGTGCCAGCAGAAAGGAAATATGGGCGGGGGGCCAAGAGACCCAGTACTTC
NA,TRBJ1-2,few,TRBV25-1,CASSPRDAGIYGYTF,TGTGCCAGCAGTCCACGGGACGCGGGAATCTATGGCTACACCTTC
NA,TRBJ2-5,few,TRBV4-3,CASSQDTGAWETQYF,TGCGCCAGCAGCCAAGATACCGGCGCGTGGGAGACCCAGTACTTC
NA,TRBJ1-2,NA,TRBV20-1,CSAMTANYGYTF,TGCAGTGCTATGACAGCTAACTATGGCTACACCTTC
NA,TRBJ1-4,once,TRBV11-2,CASSLVIARANGKLFF,TGTGCCAGCAGTTTAGTGATAGCGAGGGCTAATGGAAAACTGTTTTTT